This T cell receptor (beta chain) was sequenced in a study of blood T cell repertoires in COVID-19. Study details: Sources were T cells, B-cell-depleted T cells, or PBMCs; the material itself was cDNA or gDNA.

In the authors' workflow: Nucleated cell number was recorded as an estimate derived from reference gene primer amplification. Libraries were prepared by immunoSEQ multiplex PCR; TCRdb keeps only in-frame clonotypes and omits some of them. That table furnishes V, J and clone size, whereas the DNA furnished D and trimming. This sample yields under 450,000 clones, of which approximately 86% are seen a single time; under 8.5% belongs to the top ten. The germline V and J ends were trimmed by 1 base and 2 bases, with 11 bases remaining between them. Germline V gene sequence: CDR1 MNHNS, CDR2 SASEGT. The CDR3 contains 15 residues.

The gene calls are TRBV6-1 and TRBJ1-1; the D gene is possibly TRBD1 (5 bases). This receptor was obtained from a woman aged 60 to 75 with COVID-19, enrolled during active disease. The sample taken for sequencing was peripheral blood. Here the CDR3 reads CASSEGYRRNTEAFF. The DNA of the CDR3 is TGTGCCAGCAGTGAAGGATACAGGCGAAACACTGAAGCTTTCTTT.